Listed here are 27 T cell receptor beta chains from one sample, sequenced in a study of blood T cell repertoires in COVID-19. Data came from immunoSEQ multiplex PCR; TCRdb stores just in-frame clones and leaves some out. The table records hundreds of thousands of clones, about 80% of them present only once. Sequencing input: peripheral blood. These receptors came from a woman of 80 years or more with acute or convalescent COVID-19.

V gene TRBV28 combines with J gene TRBJ1-2, with 8 positions matching TRBD1. Per the germline V gene, CDR1 is MDHEN and CDR2 is SYDVKM. Trimming removed 6 bases from V and 7 bases from J; junction bases left unmatched: 13. The CDR3 is made up of 15 amino acids. The CDR3 sequence is CASSLSTGGTSGYTF. CDR3 sequence (DNA): TGTGCCAGCAGCCTCTCAACAGGGGGAACAAGTGGCTACACCTTC.

This chain's CDR3 is CASSQDRQNTEAFF. CDR3 nucleotide sequence: TGTGCCAGCAGCCAGGACAGACAGAACACTGAAGCTTTCTTT. V and J are TRBV6-2 or TRBV6-3 and TRBJ1-1; possible D gene TRBD1, 6 bases. V was pared by 6 bases and J by 1 base, with 12 bases between. This CDR3 comprises 14 residues. Germline-derived CDR1 and CDR2 are MNHEY and SVGEGT.

The genes are TRBV6-5 and TRBJ2-3; 11 nucleotides align to TRBD2. V dropped 4 bases and J dropped 4; count of bases not matched to a gene: 4. CDR1 and CDR2 from the germline V gene are MNHEY and SVGAGI. The CDR3 is made up of 15 amino acids. CDR3: CASSSRLAGSDTQYF. CDR3 in DNA: TGTGCCAGCAGTTCGCGACTAGCGGGGTCAGATACGCAGTATTTT.

A note on this clone: Other DNA sequences of this sample code for an identical CDR3. The rearrangement uses TRBV5-1 and TRBJ1-1, with D possibly TRBD1 on 5 matching bases. Deletions cut 3 bases from V and 0 bases from J, with 9 bases between. In germline, CDR1 is SGHRS, CDR2 YFSETQ. The CDR3 totals 14 residues. The CDR3 protein is CASSSQGMNTEAFF. The CDR3 DNA reads as TGCGCCAGCAGCTCGCAGGGCATGAACACTGAAGCTTTCTTT.

J is TRBJ1-5 and V is TRBV4-1; TRBD1 might be the D (5 bases). CDR1 and CDR2 from the germline V gene are MGHRA and YSYEKL. The CDR3 runs to 15 residues. V was pared by 1 base and J by 4 bases, with 11 bases between. CDR3 in amino acids: CASSQARDRNQPQHF. The CDR3 DNA sequence: TGCGCCAGCAGCCAAGCGCGAGACAGAAATCAGCCCCAGCATTTT.

The chain joins TRBV7-2 to TRBJ2-7, with TRBD2 matching over 7 bases. Trimming at V came to 1 base and at J to 1 base, leaving 4 bases not matched to a gene. The CDR3 contains 15 residues. CDR1 and CDR2 from the germline V gene are SGHTA and FQGNSA. The CDR3 is CASSLGPAGSYEQYF. The CDR3 DNA follows: TGTGCCAGCAGCTTAGGCCCAGCGGGGTCCTACGAGCAGTACTTC.

The chain uses TRBV4-2 and TRBJ2-5; TRBD1 might be the D (6 bases). The germline gives CDR1 LGHNA, CDR2 YNFKEQ. There are 14 residues in the CDR3. Trimming removed 6 bases at V and 3 bases at J, with 14 bases between. The CDR3 loop reads CASRRQALEETQYF. The CDR3 coding sequence is TGTGCCAGCAGAAGACAGGCCCTGGAAGAGACCCAGTACTTC.

This clone was recorded only once. The V call is TRBV27, the J call TRBJ2-7; 15 bases map to TRBD2. Germline-derived CDR1 and CDR2 are MNHEY and SMNVEV (reference sequence). CDR3 length: 14 amino acids. With V trimmed by 6 bases and J by 10 bases, 7 bases remained unmatched. The CDR3 spells CASSSGTSGGYQYF. DNA of the CDR3: TGTGCCAGCAGCTCGGGGACTAGCGGGGGGTATCAGTACTTC.

As regards this clone: The sample contains more than one DNA sequence encoding this CDR3. The chain carries TRBV13 and TRBJ2-3; 12 bases are a match to TRBD2. This CDR3 region has 16 residues. V dropped 5 bases and J dropped 2; count of bases not matched to a gene: 5. The germline gives CDR1 PRHDT, CDR2 FYEKMQ (reference sequence). Written as DNA, the CDR3 is TGTGCCAGCAGCCCCCGACTAGCGGGGGCCACAGATACGCAGTATTTT. Translating it yields CASSPRLAGATDTQYF.

The sample holds one count of this clone. The V and J genes are TRBV5-1 and TRBJ1-6, with D unresolved. Germline-derived CDR1 and CDR2 are SGHRS and YFSETQ. The CDR3 has 15 residues. Trimming left V 0 bases short and J 5 bases short, with 9 bases between. This CDR3 is CASSLAGPHNSPLHF. The CDR3 DNA reads as TGCGCCAGCAGCTTGGCGGGTCCCCATAATTCACCCCTCCACTTT.

The genes are TRBV18 and TRBJ2-1, with 7 bases lining up with TRBD1. J was trimmed by 9 bases and V by 10 bases; bases with no gene match: 15. CDR3 size: 14 residues. Germline loops: CDR1 KGHSH, CDR2 LQKENI. CDR3: CATSGTEDWGEQFF. CDR3 bases: TGTGCCACCTCCGGGACAGAGGATTGGGGTGAGCAGTTCTTC.

The chain joins TRBV18 to TRBJ1-1; perhaps TRBD1 as D (6 bases). The germline gives CDR1 KGHSH, CDR2 LQKENI. The CDR3 runs to 12 residues. Trimming left V 1 base short and J 8 bases short, with 8 bases between. The CDR3 loop is CASSPQGGEAFF. In nucleotides, the CDR3 is TGTGCCAGCTCACCACAGGGGGGGGAAGCTTTCTTT.

The V and J genes are TRBV15 and TRBJ2-1, with 9 bases aligning to TRBD1. CDR3 size: 15 residues. Germline values: CDR1 LNHNV, CDR2 YYDKDF (reference sequence). Germline trimming cut 0 bases from V and 9 bases from J; bases unmatched to any gene: 6. Here the CDR3 DNA reads TGTGCCACCAGCAGAGATGCACAGGGGGCTGGTGAGCAGTTCTTC. This encodes CATSRDAQGAGEQFF.

The chain combines TRBV6-2 or TRBV6-3 with TRBJ2-1, with D perhaps TRBD2 (5 bases). In germline, CDR1 is MNHEY, CDR2 SVGEGT. The CDR3 contains 14 residues. The ends were cut back, 2 bases at V and 7 bases at J, with 12 bases in the middle. DNA of the CDR3: TGTGCCAGCAGTTACCCCCCCGGGAAGAATGAGCAGTTCTTC. Its protein product is CASSYPPGKNEQFF.

The chain uses TRBV9 and TRBJ2-1; TRBD1 is a possible D gene (6 bases). The germline gives CDR1 SGDLS, CDR2 YYNGEE. The CDR3 is made up of 15 amino acids. Between the trimmed V and J ends, which lost 5 bases and 0 bases, there was a span of 12 bases. CDR3 DNA sequence: TGTGCCAGCAGTTTTACAGGGAACTCCTACAATGAGCAGTTCTTC. The encoded protein is CASSFTGNSYNEQFF.

The genes are TRBV18 and TRBJ2-3, with TRBD2 identical over 16 bases. V was pared by 3 bases and J by 4 bases, with 13 bases of the junction left unmatched. Per germline, CDR1 KGHSH and CDR2 LQKENI. This CDR3 region has 20 residues. The CDR3 bases are TGTGCCAGCTCACCGCGGGGGACTAGCGGGGGGGCCGGCCGGCCAGATACGCAGTATTTT. Translation: CASSPRGTSGGAGRPDTQYF. Supplemented by reference TRBV18 and TRBJ2-3, the full variable domain reads NAGVMQNPRHLVRRRGQEARLRCSPMKGHSHVYWYRQLPEEGLKFMVYLQKENIIDESGMPKERFSAEFPKEGPSILRIQQVVRGDSAAYFCASSPRGTSGGAGRPDTQYFGPGTRLTVL.

The chain couples TRBV2 to TRBJ1-1, with 7 bases that match TRBD1. CDR1 SNHLY and CDR2 FYNNEI come from the germline V gene. The junction had 5 bases not matched to a gene; V was cut back by 6 bases and J by 4 bases. This CDR3 has 13 residues. The CDR3 loop reads CASRGDRPTEAFF. The CDR3, as DNA: TGTGCCAGCAGAGGGGACAGACCCACTGAAGCTTTCTTT.

This chain uses TRBV18 with TRBJ2-3, with 13 positions matching TRBD2. Trimming removed 5 bases from V and 4 bases from J; junction bases left unmatched: 12. This CDR3 is built from 18 residues. Germline V gives CDR1 KGHSH, CDR2 LQKENI. This CDR3 is CASSMGLAGPPGADTQYF. Written as DNA, the CDR3 is TGTGCCAGCTCAATGGGACTAGCGGGGCCTCCCGGGGCAGATACGCAGTATTTT.

This clone has a single count. The chain recombines TRBV7-3 with TRBJ2-5; TRBD1 might be the D (6 bases). CDR1 is SGHTA and CDR2 is FQGTGA in the germline V gene. The CDR3 contains 14 residues. V lost 5 bases and J 5 bases, leaving 15 bases between the germline ends. CDR3 sequence reads: CASSQVGGSETQYF. CDR3 nucleotides: TGTGCCAGCAGCCAAGTAGGGGGTTCGGAGACCCAGTACTTC.

The chain couples TRBV12-3 or TRBV12-4 to TRBJ2-3; no reliable D call. This CDR3 has 12 amino acids. Between the trimmed V and J ends, which lost 5 bases and 8 bases, there was a span of 11 bases. CDR3 protein: CASSRSPGTQYF. In nucleotides, the CDR3 is TGTGCCAGCAGTAGATCCCCAGGTACGCAGTATTTT.

The chain recombines TRBV7-3 with TRBJ1-1, with D maybe TRBD1 (5 bases). This CDR3 region has 14 residues. Germline CDR1 and CDR2: SGHTA and FQGTGA. The V end was cut by 5 bases, the J end by 5 bases, with 15 bases between. CDR3 DNA sequence: TGTGCCAGCAGCCGGGCAGGTGGGGGGACTGAAGCTTTCTTT. This encodes CASSRAGGGTEAFF.

The chain has TRBV19 and TRBJ1-4; D gene ambiguous. Trimming pared 1 base from V and 10 bases from J, leaving 4 bases between. CDR1 and CDR2 (germline): LNHDA, SQIVND (reference sequence). The CDR3 extends over 11 amino acids. The CDR3 loop reads CASSIGGKLFF. CDR3 bases: TGTGCCAGTAGTATAGGAGGAAAACTGTTTTTT. The full variable domain, rest sourced from reference TRBV19 and TRBJ1-4, is DGGITQSPKYLFRKEGQNVTLSCEQNLNHDAMYWYRQDPGQGLRLIYYSQIVNDFQKGDIAEGYSVSREKKESFPLTVTSAQKNPTAFYLCASSIGGKLFFGSGTQLSVL.

The chain has TRBV3-1 (or the pseudogene TRBV3-2) and TRBJ1-2; D ambiguous. Germline-derived CDR1 and CDR2 are LGHDT and YNNKEL (reference sequence). The CDR3 has 16 amino acids. V lost 4 bases and J 2 bases, leaving 17 bases between the germline ends. CDR3 sequence reads: CASSPGNTGANYGYTF. The DNA of the CDR3 is TGTGCCAGCAGCCCCGGGAATACGGGAGCCAACTATGGCTACACCTTC.

This clone was observed a single time. This sequence joins TRBV2 and TRBJ1-1; D not resolved. The germline CDR1 and CDR2 sequences are SNHLY and FYNNEI. This CDR3 has 9 residues. With 5 bases removed from V and 7 bases from J, the gap between germline ends came to 2 bases. CDR3 amino acids: CASSYEAFF. CDR3 in DNA: TGTGCCAGCAGTTATGAAGCTTTCTTT. The whole variable domain, remainder taken from reference TRBV2 and TRBJ1-1, is EPEVTQTPSHQVTQMGQEVILRCVPISNHLYFYWYRQILGQKVEFLVSFYNNEISEKSEIFDDQFSVERPDGSNFTLKIRSTKLEDSAMYFCASSYEAFFGQGTRLTVV.

The CDR3 sequence is CASSSRVGSTYNEQFF. CDR3 sequence (DNA): TGTGCCAGCAGTTCCCGGGTGGGGAGTACCTACAATGAGCAGTTCTTC. V and J are TRBV28 and TRBJ2-1; maybe TRBD2 (5 bases). The CDR3 is made up of 16 amino acids. V dropped 4 bases and J dropped 2 bases, with 15 bases sitting between them. CDR1 is MDHEN and CDR2 is SYDVKM in the germline V gene.

The chain is built from TRBV2 and TRBJ2-5, with 9 positions matching TRBD1. Trimming removed 6 bases from V and 1 base from J; junction bases left unmatched: 6. The CDR3 covers 15 residues. Germline-derived CDR1 and CDR2 are SNHLY and FYNNEI. CDR3 DNA: TGTGCCAGCAGGGGACAGGGATCCCCCCAAGAGACCCAGTACTTC. This translates into CASRGQGSPQETQYF.

This clone was seen more than once but under ten times. The V call is TRBV6-5, the J call TRBJ2-2, with D perhaps TRBD2 (7 bases). Trimming took 11 bases from V and 5 from J, leaving 18 bases between them. The length of the CDR3 is 14 residues. Germline lookup yields CDR1 MNHEY and CDR2 SVGAGI. The CDR3 sequence: CAVRGAGGTGELFF. CDR3 sequence (DNA): TGTGCCGTTCGGGGGGCCGGAGGGACCGGGGAGCTGTTTTTT.